The sample holds a few counts of the clone carrying this T cell receptor (beta chain). This sample was taken from a study of blood T cells in healthy people across ages. Across the study: Template switching caught about one barcoded beta molecule for each two T cells.

Then a second PCR, running roughly 7 to 12 cycles, was carried out with a sample-barcoded 5' primer and a J-beta primer mix. MiXCR, applied by TCRdb to the 5' RACE reads, yields one record per CDR3 protein. The table has 550,000 to 650,000 distinct CDR3 sequences, 25% to 35% seen once; the top ten hold 3.6%. V lost 1 base and J lost 8, with 12 bases in between. Per germline, CDR1 SQVTM and CDR2 ANQGSEA. This CDR3 region has 13 residues. This same sample was also taken into another study, of T cells of mothers and their children.

This clonotype was obtained from a boy younger than 10 in good health. The chain recombines TRBV29-1 with TRBJ2-1, with a possible D match to TRBD1 (5 bases). Sequencing was carried out using blood. The CDR3 DNA is TGCAGCGTTGAAGGTCAGGGCGACGATGAGCAGTTCTTC. Translation gives CSVEGQGDDEQFF.